The clone carrying this TCR beta chain was picked up a small number of times. The antigen remains unidentified. The data are from a study of CD8+ T cells in alopecia areata. General study points: Under tofacitinib, fewer expanded CD8+ clones appeared among the top 100 scalp clones. Alopecia totalis/universalis scalp especially showed more expanded CD8+ clones than normal scalp.

TCR sequencing used cDNA made by reverse transcription of extracted RNA. Assay used: immunoSEQ multiplex PCR; TCRdb lists only in-frame clones, some missing. This sample carries around 120,000 clones, roughly 50% of them seen once, and the ten largest clones take 25% to 30%. Stated treatment: oral pan-JAK inhibitor, 5-10 mg twice daily. Sequenced here: CD8+ T cells sorted from blood, sampled at week 4, from a patient treated with tofacitinib. The TCR was taken from a human donor with alopecia areata.

CDR3 loop: CASSQQGPYNEQFF. The CDR3 DNA reads TGCGCCAGCAGTCAACAGGGGCCCTACAATGAGCAGTTCTTC. The chain uses TRBV23-1 and TRBJ2-1; tentative D call: TRBD1 (6 bases). TRBV23-1 is annotated as an ORF whose role is uncertain. The CDR3 runs to 14 residues. Trimming cost V 2 bases and J 2 bases, with 7 bases left between them.